This T cell receptor (beta chain) came from a study of T cells after yellow fever vaccination (dated by TCRdb to the late 2010s). General notes on the study: The SMART-Seq v4 Ultra Low Input RNA kit was used to prepare libraries from fractions with low cell numbers. Bulk TCR alpha and beta repertoires were sequenced longitudinally to track T-cell clones before and after primary and booster YFV17D yellow fever vaccination. Two healthy male donors made up the cohort, one aged 18 to 29 years and the other aged 30 to 40 years. Blood was drawn at multiple timepoints before and after primary and secondary immunization, with bulk PBMC replicates and cell subsets isolated.

Synthesis of TCR cDNA relied on 5'RACE template switching, a step that introduced a universal primer site along with unique molecular identifiers. Priming for cDNA synthesis came from both the TCR alpha and TCR beta constant segments. Library amplification involved two PCR steps, and the second step added sample barcodes and sequencing adapters. Libraries were sequenced on Illumina HiSeq 2500 (2x100 bp) or NovaSeq (2x150 bp). Turning to the authors' computational methods: MIGEC handled demultiplexing of reads and collapsing into UMI consensus sequences, while MiXCR performed V(D)J alignment. Using edgeR on replicate PBMC samples, clonotypes were called vaccine-responding if FDR was below 0.01 and the log2 fold change was above 5 up to day 15. Each bulk clonotype was labeled CD4 or CD8 based on which sequenced repertoire, CD4 or CD8, contained the clonotype at higher abundance. TCRdb reprocessed the public reads (quality trimming at Q25 with fastp, clone calling with MiXCR) and kept in-frame beta chains. A single entry per CDR3 protein holds the most common genes and DNA from its merged rows. The V and J calls follow TCRdb's processing rather than the paper's. Recorded for this sample are under 95,000 distinct CDR3 sequences; around 7% of them occurred a single time. Over 25% of the sample is in the top ten clones.

CDR1 and CDR2 were assigned from the germline V gene as SGHTA and FQGNSA. The trim is 5 bases for V and 1 base for J, with a gap of 13 bases between the germline ends. Spanning cysteine to phenylalanine, the CDR3 consists of 15 amino acids. Of all the DNA, just the CDR3 is kept, 45 bases in frame from base 1. This clonotype was seen at least ten times. Its recognized antigen is unknown. The input lacks base qualities; no much larger clone sits a single base away. The investigation overall reported the following: A small fraction of clonotypes showed up in both the CD4 and CD8 compartments, probably as a result of convergent recombination. FACS-sorted repertoires could contain abundant contaminating clonotypes from the bulk population, so computational filtering was required. After the booster, most of the clones that had expanded following primary vaccination were detected again (around 95% of CD4 and around 90% of CD8), which suggests that memory was broadly maintained. The study included only a couple of donors, which limits how far the findings can be generalized. The secondary T-cell response was found to be weaker but faster than the primary response, with a peak reached on day 5 rather than on day 15.

Explained via the paper, the treatment or condition label denotes: live attenuated yellow fever vaccine strain. A standard Ficoll-Paque protocol was used to isolate PBMCs from peripheral blood. CD4 and CD8 T-cell fractions were isolated with Dynabeads CD4 and CD8 positive selection kits. TriZol was used to extract RNA from bulk PBMCs, CD4 and CD8 fractions, and dextramer-positive and dextramer-negative fractions. The material sequenced was CD8+ T cells sorted from PBMCs, taken about 10 days after the first yellow fever vaccination. This clonotype was sampled from a man younger than 35 who received the YFV17D yellow fever vaccine. The chain couples TRBV7-2 to TRBJ2-3, and the D gene may be TRBD2, 5 bases matching. The DNA reads as follows: TGTGCCAGCAGCCCCGGGAACTTACGCACAGATACGCAGTATTTT. This yields the protein CASSPGNLRTDTQYF.